What follows are 32 T cell receptor beta chains derived from one specimen sequenced in a study of blood T cells in healthy people across ages. For the second PCR, which ran for about 6 to 12 cycles, a sample-barcoded 5' primer and a J-beta primer mix were used. TCRdb passed the 5' RACE reads through MiXCR, listing each CDR3 protein once. Of about 760,000 distinct CDR3 sequences in the sample, just under 25% were seen once. This sample was also put to use in a study of T cells of mothers and their children.

The sequenced sample consisted of blood. Receptors were obtained from a boy younger than 18 in good health.

This clonotype came up a few times. The chain links TRBV27 to TRBJ2-7; D may match TRBD1 or TRBD2 (6 bases each). From germline, CDR1 is MNHEY and CDR2 SMNVEV (reference sequence). Trimming shortened V by 3 bases and J by 4 bases, and 13 bases separated the two germline ends. This CDR3 is built from 14 residues. The CDR3 here is CASSFGGPPYEQYF. The DNA for the CDR3 is TGTGCCAGCAGTTTTGGGGGGCCCCCATACGAGCAGTACTTC.

In this sample, this clonotype turned up a few times. As DNA, the CDR3 is TGTGCCAGCAGCTTAGAAGCGGGAGAAGAGACCCAGTACTTC. Protein: CASSLEAGEETQYF. The chain recombines TRBV7-2 with TRBJ2-5, with 8 bases matching TRBD2. J was trimmed by 3 bases and V by 1 base; bases with no gene match: 1. The germline V gene encodes CDR1 SGHTA and CDR2 FQGNSA. The CDR3 is 14 amino acids. The full variable domain, completed using reference TRBV7-2 and TRBJ2-5, is GAGVSQSPSNKVTEKGKDVELRCDPISGHTALYWYRQSLGQGLEFLIYFQGNSAPDKSGLPSDRFSAERTGGSVSTLTIQRTQQEDSAVYLCASSLEAGEETQYFGPGTRLLVL.

This clonotype was found a few times. The genes are TRBV20-1 and TRBJ2-5; D is perhaps TRBD1 (7 bases). Germline CDR1 and CDR2: DFQATT and SNEGSKA (reference sequence). The CDR3 length is 13 residues. Trimming left V 6 bases short and J 4 bases short, with 15 bases between. The CDR3 protein is CSAKRQGGETQYF. As DNA, the CDR3 is TGCAGTGCCAAACGACAGGGAGGAGAGACCCAGTACTTC.

This clonotype was seen more than once but under ten times. V gene TRBV2 combines with J gene TRBJ2-5; D remains ambiguous. Germline CDR1 and CDR2: SNHLY and FYNNEI. V lost 3 bases, J lost 0 bases, and 14 bases lay in between. This CDR3 comprises 16 residues. The CDR3 loop is CASSDPGIPHQETQYF. The CDR3 DNA is TGTGCCAGCAGTGATCCCGGAATACCGCACCAAGAGACCCAGTACTTC.

This chain's CDR3 is CASSLTSGGNQPQHF. CDR3 nucleotide sequence: TGTGCCAGCAGTTTAACATCGGGGGGTAATCAGCCCCAGCATTTT. The chain is built from TRBV7-2 and TRBJ1-5; D is possibly TRBD1 (5 bases). Germline V gives CDR1 SGHTA, CDR2 FQGNSA. Trimming removed 6 bases from V and 4 bases from J, with 16 bases in between. The CDR3 spans 15 residues.

This clonotype was found a few times. V is TRBV9 and J is TRBJ2-3; 8 positions match TRBD2. In germline, CDR1 is SGDLS, CDR2 YYNGEE. The CDR3 loop spans 15 amino acids. The junction had 4 bases not matched to a gene; V was cut back by 0 bases and J by 4 bases. The CDR3 region has the DNA TGTGCCAGCAGCGTAGTTCTCGGGGGGGCAGATACGCAGTATTTT. It is translated as CASSVVLGGADTQYF.

This clonotype appeared a few times. The J gene is TRBJ2-1, the V gene TRBV6-5; the D gene could be TRBD1 or TRBD2 (5 bases each). CDR1 MNHEY and CDR2 SVGAGI come from the germline V gene. The CDR3 has 13 amino acids. V lost 6 bases, J lost 8 bases, and 14 bases lay in between. CDR3 nucleotides: TGTGCCAGCAGGGGGGTCCCTGGAGATGAGCAGTTCTTC. Translation gives CASRGVPGDEQFF.

This clonotype came up a few times. The gene calls are TRBV28 and TRBJ2-1, with 9 bases fitting TRBD1. Germline V gene data show CDR1 as MDHEN and CDR2 as SYDVKM. This CDR3 contains 14 residues. The ends lost 7 bases at V and 8 bases at J; junction bases unmatched: 9. CDR3 sequence (DNA): TGTGCCAGCAAGCGGGACAGGGACTGGGATGAGCAGTTCTTC. Encoded protein: CASKRDRDWDEQFF.

This clonotype turned up a few times. The V call is TRBV2, the J call TRBJ2-3; 7 nucleotides match TRBD1. This CDR3 contains 13 residues. Germline V gives CDR1 SNHLY, CDR2 FYNNEI. The J segment lost 2 bases and the V segment lost 11 bases, leaving 7 bases of the junction unmatched. This CDR3 reads CAGNRGPTDTQYF. The CDR3 DNA reads as TGTGCCGGGAACAGGGGCCCCACAGATACGCAGTATTTT.

The chain employs TRBV3-1 and TRBJ2-7, with D unclear. V shed 0 bases and J shed 3 bases, with 9 bases lying between them. Germline V gene data show CDR1 as LGHDT and CDR2 as YNNKEL (reference sequence). The CDR3 totals 14 residues. DNA of the CDR3: TGTGCCAGCAGCCAAGATACTGGGGTCTACGAGCAGTACTTC. Translated, it gives CASSQDTGVYEQYF.

This clonotype has more than one count but fewer than ten. An end of the junction does not agree with germline; a read error may underlie this. In DNA form, the CDR3 reads TGCGCCAGCAGTTTGGACGCAGGGGATGGCTACACCTTC. Amino acid sequence: CASSLDAGDGYTF. V is TRBV5-1 and J is TRBJ1-2, with D possibly matching TRBD1 (6 bases). CDR1 is SGHRS and CDR2 is YFSETQ in the germline V gene. CDR3 length: 13 amino acids.

The chain couples TRBV4-3 to TRBJ1-2; D is undetermined. Germline lookup yields CDR1 LGHNA and CDR2 YSLEER. V was clipped by 0 bases and J by 7 bases, with 12 bases between them. The CDR3 runs 14 residues. The CDR3: CASSQEMGRGGYTF. DNA of the CDR3: TGCGCCAGCAGCCAAGAAATGGGGAGAGGTGGCTACACCTTC.

This clonotype is a singleton in its sample. CDR3 bases: TGTGCCAGCAGTCAGTCCCCGGCCGATACGCAGTATTTT. The encoded protein is CASSQSPADTQYF. The gene calls are TRBV6-1 and TRBJ2-3, with D unresolved. Trimming shortened V by 5 bases and J by 6 bases, and 12 bases separated the two germline ends. The CDR3 is 13 amino acids. Per the germline V gene, CDR1 is MNHNS and CDR2 is SASEGT.

J is TRBJ2-6 and V is TRBV27; D is undetermined. Trimming stripped 0 bases from V and 2 bases from J, with 2 bases between. Germline CDR1 MNHEY, CDR2 SMNVEV (reference sequence). CDR3 length equals 14 residues. The DNA for the CDR3 is TGTGCCAGCAGTTTATCAACTGGGGCCAACGTCCTGACTTTC. Translation: CASSLSTGANVLTF.

The chain joins TRBV6-5 to TRBJ1-6; D is unresolved. Germline V gives CDR1 MNHEY, CDR2 SVGAGI. Trimming left V 6 bases short and J 8 bases short, with 17 bases between. CDR3 size: 15 residues. CDR3 bases: TGTGCCAGCAGCGCGAGGTTATCGTGGGATTCACCCCTCCACTTT. Its protein is CASSARLSWDSPLHF.

This clonotype was counted only a few times. The rearrangement joins TRBV7-2 to TRBJ2-2; tentative D call: TRBD1 (6 bases). This CDR3 is built from 16 residues. The germline gives CDR1 SGHTA, CDR2 FQGNSA. V lost 6 bases and J lost 1, with 15 bases in between. The chain's CDR3 is CASRLSQGMNTGELFF. DNA of the CDR3: TGTGCCAGCAGGTTATCACAGGGAATGAACACCGGGGAGCTGTTTTTT.

The chain combines TRBV20-1 with TRBJ2-5, with TRBD2 as a possible D gene (5 bases). Germline CDR1 reads DFQATT; CDR2 reads SNEGSKA (reference sequence). There are 13 residues in the CDR3. V lost 2 bases and J lost 3, with 10 bases in between. CDR3 amino acids: CSARKWEKETQYF. Here the CDR3 DNA reads TGCAGTGCTAGAAAATGGGAGAAAGAGACCCAGTACTTC.

This sequence joins TRBV11-2 and TRBJ1-2; D gene unclear. The CDR3 consists of 14 residues. CDR1 SGHAT and CDR2 FQNNGV come from the germline V gene. The germline V and J ends were trimmed by 4 bases and 8 bases, with 17 bases remaining between them. CDR3 residues: CASSSTAGRRGYTF. The CDR3 nucleotides are TGTGCCAGCAGCTCCACCGCGGGCCGGCGGGGCTACACCTTC.

Only a few counts were recorded for this clonotype. This chain connects TRBV7-9 to TRBJ2-5; TRBD1 aligns across 9 bases. Near its end, the DNA agrees better with TRBJ2-7, so the J call may be wrong. Germline V CDR1 and CDR2: SEHNR, FQNEAQ (reference sequence). The CDR3 consists of 15 residues. CDR3 sequence (DNA): TGTGCCAGCAACTCTCGGGACAGGGATACCTACGAGCAGTACTTC. Protein product: CASNSRDRDTYEQYF.

The chain is built from TRBV27 and TRBJ2-4; 7 bases align to TRBD2. J lost 8 bases, V lost 0 bases, and 1 base had no gene match. This CDR3 region has 13 residues. Germline V gives CDR1 MNHEY, CDR2 SMNVEV (reference sequence). This chain's CDR3 is CASSLSLADIQYF. The CDR3 nucleotides read TGTGCCAGCAGTTTATCCCTAGCGGACATTCAGTACTTC.

This clonotype was seen more than once but under ten times. This chain links TRBV14 with TRBJ2-7; a possible D gene is TRBD1 (6 bases). The germline CDR1 and CDR2 sequences are SGHDN and FVKESK. The CDR3 contains 14 residues. Trimming took 4 bases from V and 0 from J, leaving 10 bases between them. Written as DNA, the CDR3 is TGTGCCAGCAGCCCGACAGGAAACTCCTACGAGCAGTACTTC. Protein sequence: CASSPTGNSYEQYF. The whole variable domain, filled in from reference TRBV14 and TRBJ2-7, reads EAGVTQFPSHSVIEKGQTVTLRCDPISGHDNLYWYRRVMGKEIKFLLHFVKESKQDESGMPNNRFLAERTGGTYSTLKVQPAELEDSGVYFCASSPTGNSYEQYFGPGTRLTVT.

This clonotype was seen more than once but under ten times. The V and J genes are TRBV7-3 and TRBJ2-5; possible D gene TRBD1, 6 bases. This CDR3 is 14 amino acids long. V was clipped by 5 bases and J by 2 bases, with 12 bases between them. The germline gives CDR1 SGHTA, CDR2 FQGTGA. CDR3: CASSPRGHQETQYF. As DNA, the CDR3 is TGTGCCAGCAGCCCCCGGGGACATCAAGAGACCCAGTACTTC.

This clonotype showed up just a few times. The gene calls are TRBV28 and TRBJ2-5; 10 bases fit TRBD1. CDR1 and CDR2 (germline): MDHEN, SYDVKM. The CDR3 spans 16 residues. V dropped 5 bases and J dropped 5; count of bases not matched to a gene: 11. The DNA for the CDR3 is TGTGCCAGCAGTCTAAGGGACAGGGGCGAGTGGGAGACCCAGTACTTC. As protein: CASSLRDRGEWETQYF.

The chain couples TRBV14 to TRBJ2-1, with D maybe TRBD2 (5 bases). The CDR3 extends over 16 amino acids. V lost 0 bases, J lost 8 bases, and 17 bases lay in between. The germline gives CDR1 SGHDN, CDR2 FVKESK. In DNA, the CDR3 is TGTGCCAGCAGCCAAGAAGGAAGCGCGCTTAGCGATGAGCAGTTCTTC. Translated: CASSQEGSALSDEQFF.

This sequence joins TRBV7-3 and TRBJ2-1; TRBD1 or TRBD2 may be the D gene (5 bases each). Trimming removed 2 bases from V and 6 bases from J, with 14 bases in between. The CDR3 runs to 15 residues. Germline V CDR1 and CDR2: SGHTA, FQGTGA. The DNA of the CDR3 is TGTGCCAGCAGCTTAGGGGGTTACCCCTTCAATGAGCAGTTCTTC. This codes for CASSLGGYPFNEQFF.

This sequence joins TRBV2 and TRBJ2-1; maybe TRBD2 (6 bases). The end of the DNA fits TRBJ2-5 better, so the J call may be wrong. This CDR3 has 14 residues. From germline, CDR1 is SNHLY and CDR2 FYNNEI. The CDR3 DNA reads as TGTGCCAGCAGGGGGGACTCATCGGTTGAGACCCAGTACTTC. The encoded protein is CASRGDSSVETQYF.

The CDR3 coding sequence is TGTGCCAGCAGCGGGACGGCTTATAACAATCAGCCCCAGCATTTT. It specifies CASSGTAYNNQPQHF. The chain combines TRBV9 with TRBJ1-5; D call uncertain. The CDR3 is 15 residues long. Deletions cut 3 bases from V and 3 bases from J, with 13 bases between. CDR1 and CDR2 from the germline V gene are SGDLS and YYNGEE. Full variable domain (missing parts from reference TRBV9 and TRBJ1-5): DSGVTQTPKHLITATGQRVTLRCSPRSGDLSVYWYQQSLDQGLQFLIQYYNGEERAKGNILERFSAQQFPDLHSELNLSSLELGDSALYFCASSGTAYNNQPQHFGDGTRLSIL.

This clonotype was observed a handful of times. The genes are TRBV29-1 and TRBJ2-1; a possible D gene is TRBD2 (6 bases). The DNA end is more similar to TRBJ2-5, so the J call may be wrong. Germline values: CDR1 SQVTM, CDR2 ANQGSEA. CDR3 size: 13 residues. CDR3 amino acids: CSEEGPGEGTQYF. In DNA form, the CDR3 reads TGCAGCGAAGAGGGTCCGGGGGAAGGGACCCAGTACTTC.

V usage is TRBV20-1 and J usage is TRBJ1-1; possibly TRBD1 for D (5 bases). The CDR3 loop spans 12 amino acids. CDR1 DFQATT and CDR2 SNEGSKA come from the germline V gene (reference sequence). CDR3 bases: TGCAGCCTACGGGGCGGGTACACTGAAGCTTTCTTT. It specifies CSLRGGYTEAFF.

A remark on this clonotype: At one of its ends the junction is not consistent with the germline gene, which may arise from a read error. The genes are TRBV7-9 and TRBJ2-4; TRBD2 might be the D (6 bases). The V gene's germline CDR1 is SEHNR and CDR2 FQNEAQ (reference sequence). The CDR3 has 13 amino acids. DNA of the CDR3: TGTGCCAGCAGCACGGGAGCCGAAAACATTCAGTACTTC. Residues: CASSTGAENIQYF. The full variable domain, with the rest looked up from reference TRBV7-9 and TRBJ2-4, is DTGVSQNPRHKITKRGQNVTFRCDPISEHNRLYWYRQTLGQGPEFLTYFQNEAQLEKSRLLSDRFSAERPKGSFSTLEIQRTEQGDSAMYLCASSTGAENIQYFGAGTRLSVL.

The V and J genes are TRBV28 and TRBJ2-5; a possible D gene is TRBD2 (6 bases). Gene TRBJ2-1 matches the end of the DNA better, so the J call may be wrong. CDR1 is MDHEN and CDR2 is SYDVKM in the germline V gene. The CDR3 runs 13 residues. Here the CDR3 DNA reads TGTGCCAGCAGAGGACTATTGTACAATGAGCAGTTCTTC. The encoded protein is CASRGLLYNEQFF.

The chain has TRBV7-2 and TRBJ2-5, with D perhaps TRBD1 (6 bases). With the DNA end fitting TRBJ2-7 better, the J assignment may be wrong. CDR1 and CDR2 (germline): SGHTA, FQGNSA. The CDR3 is made up of 14 amino acids. The CDR3: CASSPGQGMGEQYF. The CDR3 DNA reads TGTGCCAGCAGCCCGGGACAAGGGATGGGCGAGCAGTACTTC.